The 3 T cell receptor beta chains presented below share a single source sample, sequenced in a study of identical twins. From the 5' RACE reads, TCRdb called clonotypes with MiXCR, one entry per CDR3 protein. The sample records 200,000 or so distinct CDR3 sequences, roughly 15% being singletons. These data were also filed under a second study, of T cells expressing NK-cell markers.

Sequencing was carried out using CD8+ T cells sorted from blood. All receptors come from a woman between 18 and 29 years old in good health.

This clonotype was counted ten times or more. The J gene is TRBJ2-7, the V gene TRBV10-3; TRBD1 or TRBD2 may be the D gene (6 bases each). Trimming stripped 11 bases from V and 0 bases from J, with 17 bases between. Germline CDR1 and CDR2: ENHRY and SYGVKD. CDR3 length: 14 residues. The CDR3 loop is CAARGQTSSYEQYF. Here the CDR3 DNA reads TGTGCCGCCCGGGGGCAGACGAGCTCCTACGAGCAGTACTTC.

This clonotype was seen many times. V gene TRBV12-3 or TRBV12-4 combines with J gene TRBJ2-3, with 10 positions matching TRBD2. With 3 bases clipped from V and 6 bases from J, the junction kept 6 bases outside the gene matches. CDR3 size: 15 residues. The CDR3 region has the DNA TGTGCCAGCAGTTTTCCAGCGGGAGGGGAGGATACGCAGTATTTT. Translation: CASSFPAGGEDTQYF.

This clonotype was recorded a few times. Written as DNA, the CDR3 is TGCAGTGCTAGAGATCATAATAGCGGGAGCAACGAGCAGTACTTC. It is translated as CSARDHNSGSNEQYF. The chain links TRBV20-1 to TRBJ2-7, with 9 nucleotides matching TRBD2. Germline assignment: CDR1 DFQATT and CDR2 SNEGSKA (reference sequence). With 0 bases clipped from V and 5 bases from J, the junction kept 8 bases outside the gene matches. The CDR3 is 15 amino acids.